This TCR beta chain was observed in a study of tumor and adjacent non-tumor tissue in lung cancer. Study at large: Samples averaged around 4 million productive TCRbeta reads each.

Three rounds of nested PCR, following a modified ARM-PCR protocol, produced the TCRbeta library. TCRdb re-analysed the multiplex PCR reads in MiXCR, keeping a single row per CDR3 protein. The sample gives roughly 140,000 distinct CDR3 sequences, roughly 66% of which show up once; 18% is in the top ten. Study-wide findings and caveats: Patients with more diverse tumor TCRs had worse survival. Tumor tissue had significantly higher TCR diversity than normal lung.

This clonotype was recorded a few times. Antigen specificity is unknown. No cell sorting was done before RNA was extracted from the tissue. CDR3 length: 15 amino acids. Trimming took 0 bases from V and 5 from J; bases not matched to a gene: 3. Germline CDR1 is SEHNR and CDR2 is FQNEAQ (reference sequence). What was sequenced was lung tumor tissue. The chain combines TRBV7-9 with TRBJ2-3, with 9 bases lining up with TRBD2. The clonotype originates from a man in his sixties with small cell lung cancer. This chain's CDR3 is CASSLAASGKDTQYF. The CDR3 DNA follows: TGTGCCAGCAGCTTAGCGGCTAGCGGGAAAGATACGCAGTATTTT.